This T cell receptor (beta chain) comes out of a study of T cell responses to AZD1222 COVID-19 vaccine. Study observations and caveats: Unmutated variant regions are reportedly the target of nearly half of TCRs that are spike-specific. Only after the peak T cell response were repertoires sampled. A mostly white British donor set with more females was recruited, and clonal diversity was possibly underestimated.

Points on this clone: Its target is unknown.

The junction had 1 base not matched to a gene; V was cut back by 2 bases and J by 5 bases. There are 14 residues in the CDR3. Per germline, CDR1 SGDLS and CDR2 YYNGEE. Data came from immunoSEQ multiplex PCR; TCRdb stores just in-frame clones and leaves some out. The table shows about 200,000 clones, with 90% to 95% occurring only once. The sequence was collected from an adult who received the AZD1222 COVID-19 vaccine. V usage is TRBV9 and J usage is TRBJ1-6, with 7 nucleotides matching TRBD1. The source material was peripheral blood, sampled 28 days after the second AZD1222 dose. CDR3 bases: TGTGCCAGCAGCGTGGGACAGCATAATTCACCCCTCCACTTT. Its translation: CASSVGQHNSPLHF.